This entry lists 13 T cell receptor beta chains sequenced from one sample in a study of shared clonotypes between healthy human individuals. The repertoire was sequenced with immunoSEQ multiplex PCR; TCRdb's copy has only in-frame clones and lacks some. The data show around 750,000 clones, around two thirds seen once. Input material: memory CD4+ T cells sorted from blood. Subset of the sample: CD45RA-negative fraction. These receptors originate from a woman in her thirties in good health.

The rearrangement joins TRBV7-7 to TRBJ2-1; D tentatively reads TRBD1 or TRBD2 (5 bases each). The germline V and J ends were trimmed by 1 base and 5 bases, with 9 bases remaining between them. The length of the CDR3 is 14 residues. Germline V CDR1 and CDR2: SSHAT, FNYEAQ (reference sequence). Here the CDR3 reads CASSLVGGNNEQFF. In nucleotides, the CDR3 is TGTGCCAGCAGCTTAGTTGGGGGAAACAATGAGCAGTTCTTC.

CDR3 nucleotides: TGTGCCAGCAGCTTCTCGGGAAGGGTTTTGGCTTTCTTT. Its translation: CASSFSGRVLAFF. The chain employs TRBV11-2 and TRBJ1-1; D not resolved. The V end was cut by 3 bases, the J end by 11 bases, with 16 bases between. The germline V gene has CDR1 SGHAT and CDR2 FQNNGV. The CDR3 loop spans 13 amino acids.

The chain is built from TRBV27 and TRBJ1-4, with a weak D call TRBD1 (5 bases). V was shortened by 2 bases and J by 3 bases, with 13 bases between the two germline ends. Germline CDR1 is MNHEY and CDR2 is SMNVEV (reference sequence). The CDR3 length is 16 residues. CDR3 DNA sequence: TGTGCCAGCAGTTTACCAAAACAGGTCTCTAATGAAAAACTGTTTTTT. It codes for CASSLPKQVSNEKLFF. The whole variable domain, filled in from reference TRBV27 and TRBJ1-4, reads EAQVTQNPRYLITVTGKKLTVTCSQNMNHEYMSWYRQDPGLGLRQIYYSMNVEVTDKGDVPEGYKVSRKEKRNFPLILESPSPNQTSLYFCASSLPKQVSNEKLFFGSGTQLSVL.

The rearrangement joins TRBV7-8 to TRBJ2-7, with D perhaps matching TRBD1 (6 bases). Per germline, CDR1 SGHVS and CDR2 FQNEAQ. There are 13 residues in the CDR3. V was cut by 5 bases and J by 6 bases, with 14 bases left in between. CDR3 in amino acids: CASSPGQFSEQYF. The CDR3 DNA is TGTGCCAGCAGCCCCGGACAGTTCTCCGAGCAGTACTTC.

This chain joins TRBV21-1 and TRBJ2-7; the tabulated D call, TRBD2, remains unverified against the DNA. TRBV21-1 is assigned pseudogene status. The CDR3 loop spans 15 amino acids. The CDR3 here is CASSKGATSICEQYF. CDR3 in DNA: TGTGCCAGCAGCAAAGGGGCTACTAGCATTTGCGAGCAGTACTTC.

V usage is TRBV5-1 and J usage is TRBJ1-5; D perhaps matches TRBD1 (6 bases). CDR3 length equals 15 residues. The germline CDR1 and CDR2 sequences are SGHRS and YFSETQ. V was trimmed by 4 bases and J by 4 bases, leaving 15 bases between them. CDR3 in DNA: TGCGCCAGCAGCCCGGGGACAATCGAGAATCAGCCCCAGCATTTT. Its translation is CASSPGTIENQPQHF.

This rearrangement joins TRBV7-2 to TRBJ2-2, with 14 bases matching TRBD2. Germline CDR1 SGHTA, CDR2 FQGNSA. Trimming cost V 5 bases and J 6 bases; bases outside gene matches: 2. This CDR3 has 15 residues. This chain's CDR3 is CASSRLAGGAGELFF. The CDR3 DNA sequence: TGTGCCAGCAGCAGACTAGCGGGAGGGGCCGGGGAGCTGTTTTTT.

The chain links TRBV19 to TRBJ2-1; D is unresolved. The CDR3 runs 13 residues. V lost 6 bases and J 6 bases, leaving 12 bases between the germline ends. CDR1 and CDR2 from the germline V gene are LNHDA and SQIVND (reference sequence). The CDR3 loop is CASSNQGGNEQFF. CDR3 DNA: TGTGCCAGTAGCAACCAAGGTGGCAATGAGCAGTTCTTC.

V usage is TRBV25-1 and J usage is TRBJ1-6, with D perhaps TRBD1 (5 bases). The ends were cut back, 7 bases at V and 1 base at J, with 11 bases in the middle. The CDR3 loop spans 15 amino acids. The germline V gene has CDR1 MGHDK and CDR2 SYGVNS. CDR3 sequence (DNA): TGTGCCAGCATGGGGCACGGTTCCTATAATTCACCCCTCCACTTT. It codes for CASMGHGSYNSPLHF.

The chain's CDR3 is CAISVGAGVNRETQYF. The CDR3 DNA reads as TGTGCCATCAGTGTGGGGGCAGGGGTGAATCGAGAGACCCAGTACTTC. The V and J genes are TRBV10-3 and TRBJ2-5; the D gene is possibly TRBD1 (6 bases). V was trimmed by 4 bases and J by 4 bases, leaving 19 bases between them. This CDR3 is built from 16 residues. The germline gives CDR1 ENHRY, CDR2 SYGVKD.

The J gene is TRBJ2-3, the V gene TRBV9; 10 bases agree with TRBD2. Germline V lookup: CDR1 SGDLS, CDR2 YYNGEE. V gave up 5 bases and J gave up 5 bases; unmatched junction bases: 14. This CDR3 has 17 amino acids. The CDR3 reads CASSASGSYGARDTQYF. The CDR3 DNA sequence: TGTGCCAGCAGTGCTAGCGGGAGTTATGGGGCGAGAGATACGCAGTATTTT.

The CDR3, as DNA: TGTGCCAGCAGCCGAGGGACAGTCTTAATCACAGATACGCAGTATTTT. Encoded protein: CASSRGTVLITDTQYF. This chain joins TRBV11-1 and TRBJ2-3; 7 bases fit TRBD1. This CDR3 region has 16 residues. V was pared by 5 bases and J by 2 bases, with 10 bases of the junction left unmatched. Germline V gene sequence: CDR1 SGHAT, CDR2 FQDESV (reference sequence). Based on the CDR3 plus reference TRBV11-1 and TRBJ2-3, the full variable domain is EAEVAQSPRYKITEKSQAVAFWCDPISGHATLYWYRQILGQGPELLVQFQDESVVDDSQLPKDRFSAERLKGVDSTLKIQPAELGDSAMYLCASSRGTVLITDTQYFGPGTRLTVL.

This chain links TRBV4-1 with TRBJ2-1; D possibly uses TRBD1 or TRBD2 (5 bases each). The CDR3 extends over 16 amino acids. CDR1 is MGHRA, CDR2 YSYEKL, per germline. V lost 2 bases and J lost 1, with 12 bases in between. For the CDR3, the DNA is TGCGCCAGCAGCCAAATCGGGACCGCGTCCTACAATGAGCAGTTCTTC. The encoded protein is CASSQIGTASYNEQFF.